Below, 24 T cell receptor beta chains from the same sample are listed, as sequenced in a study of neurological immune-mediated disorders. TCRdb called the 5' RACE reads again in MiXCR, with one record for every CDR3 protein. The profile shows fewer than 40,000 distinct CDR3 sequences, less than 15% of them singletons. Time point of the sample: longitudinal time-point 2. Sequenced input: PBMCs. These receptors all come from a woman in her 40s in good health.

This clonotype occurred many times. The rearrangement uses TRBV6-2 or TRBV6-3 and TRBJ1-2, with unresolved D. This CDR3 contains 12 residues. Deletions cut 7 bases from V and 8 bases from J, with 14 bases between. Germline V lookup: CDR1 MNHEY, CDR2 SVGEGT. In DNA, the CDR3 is TGTGCCAGCACCGGGATGGCTCGAGGCTACACCTTC. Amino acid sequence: CASTGMARGYTF.

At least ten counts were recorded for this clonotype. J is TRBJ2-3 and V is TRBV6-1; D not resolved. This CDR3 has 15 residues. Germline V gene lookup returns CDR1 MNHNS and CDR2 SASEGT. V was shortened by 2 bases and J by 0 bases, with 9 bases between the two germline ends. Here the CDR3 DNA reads TGTGCCAGCAGTGAAAATCGGCCAAGCACAGATACGCAGTATTTT. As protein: CASSENRPSTDTQYF.

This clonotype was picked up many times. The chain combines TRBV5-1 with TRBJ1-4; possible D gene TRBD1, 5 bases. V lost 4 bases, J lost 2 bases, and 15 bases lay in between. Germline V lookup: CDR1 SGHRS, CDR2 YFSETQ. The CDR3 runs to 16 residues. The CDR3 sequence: CASSQMSGSTNEKLFF. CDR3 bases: TGCGCCAGCAGCCAAATGTCAGGGAGCACTAATGAAAAACTGTTTTTT.

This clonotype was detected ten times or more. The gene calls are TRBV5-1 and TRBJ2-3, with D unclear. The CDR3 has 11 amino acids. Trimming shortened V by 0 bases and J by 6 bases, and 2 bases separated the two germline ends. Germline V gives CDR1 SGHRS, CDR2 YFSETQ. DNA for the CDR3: TGCGCCAGCAGCTTGGACGATACGCAGTATTTT. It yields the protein CASSLDDTQYF.

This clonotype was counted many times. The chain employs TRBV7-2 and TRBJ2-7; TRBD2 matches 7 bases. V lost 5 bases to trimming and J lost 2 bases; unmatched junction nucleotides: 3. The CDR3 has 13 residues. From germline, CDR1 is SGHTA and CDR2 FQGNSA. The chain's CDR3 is CASSEGLPYEQYF. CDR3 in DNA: TGTGCCAGCAGCGAGGGACTACCCTACGAGCAGTACTTC.

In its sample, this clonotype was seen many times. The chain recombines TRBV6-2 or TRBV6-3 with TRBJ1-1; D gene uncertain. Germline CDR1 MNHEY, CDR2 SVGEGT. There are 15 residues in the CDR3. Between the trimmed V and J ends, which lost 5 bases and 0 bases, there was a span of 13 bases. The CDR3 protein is CASSGRRAMNTEAFF. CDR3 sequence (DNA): TGTGCCAGCAGTGGGAGGAGGGCCATGAACACTGAAGCTTTCTTT.

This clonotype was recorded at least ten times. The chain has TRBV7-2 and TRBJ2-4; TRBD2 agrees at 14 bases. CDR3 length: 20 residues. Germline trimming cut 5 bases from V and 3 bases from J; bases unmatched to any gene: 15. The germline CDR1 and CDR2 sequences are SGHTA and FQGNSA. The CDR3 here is CASSVNPGLAGVGDKNIQYF. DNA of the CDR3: TGTGCCAGCAGCGTAAACCCGGGACTAGCGGGAGTGGGCGACAAAAACATTCAGTACTTC.

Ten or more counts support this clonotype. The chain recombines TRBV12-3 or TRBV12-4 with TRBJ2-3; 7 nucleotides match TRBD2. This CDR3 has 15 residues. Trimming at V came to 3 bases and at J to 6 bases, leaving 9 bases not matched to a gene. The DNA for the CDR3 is TGTGCCAGCAGTTTGCTAGCGGCACTGTCGGATACGCAGTATTTT. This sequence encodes CASSLLAALSDTQYF.

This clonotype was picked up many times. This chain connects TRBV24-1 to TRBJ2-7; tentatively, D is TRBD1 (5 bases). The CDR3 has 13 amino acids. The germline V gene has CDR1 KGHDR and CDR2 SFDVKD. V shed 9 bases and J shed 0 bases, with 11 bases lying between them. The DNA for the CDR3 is TGTGCCACCGGGGCGCCAGACTCCTACGAGCAGTACTTC. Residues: CATGAPDSYEQYF.

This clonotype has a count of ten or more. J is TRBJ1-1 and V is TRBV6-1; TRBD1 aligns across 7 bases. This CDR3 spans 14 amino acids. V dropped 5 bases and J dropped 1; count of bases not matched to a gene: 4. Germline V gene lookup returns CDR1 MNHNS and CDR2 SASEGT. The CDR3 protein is CASSKRTGNTEAFF. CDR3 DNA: TGTGCCAGCAGTAAGAGGACAGGGAACACTGAAGCTTTCTTT.

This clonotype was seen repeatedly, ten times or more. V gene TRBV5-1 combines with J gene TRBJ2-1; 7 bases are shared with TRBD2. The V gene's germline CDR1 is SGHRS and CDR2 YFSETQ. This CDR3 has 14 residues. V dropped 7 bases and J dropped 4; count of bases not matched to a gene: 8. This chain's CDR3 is CASGESGGYNEQFF. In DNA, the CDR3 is TGCGCCAGCGGGGAATCGGGGGGATACAATGAGCAGTTCTTC.

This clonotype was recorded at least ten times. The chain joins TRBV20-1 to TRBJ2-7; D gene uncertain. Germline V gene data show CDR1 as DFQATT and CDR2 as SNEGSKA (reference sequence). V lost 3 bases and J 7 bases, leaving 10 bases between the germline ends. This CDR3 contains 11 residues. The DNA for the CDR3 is TGCAGTGCTAGGTCCCTGGGGGAGCAGTACTTC. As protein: CSARSLGEQYF.

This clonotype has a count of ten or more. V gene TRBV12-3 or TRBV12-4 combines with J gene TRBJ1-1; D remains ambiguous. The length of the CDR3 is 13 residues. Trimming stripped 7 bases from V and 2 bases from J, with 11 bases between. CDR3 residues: CASTNQVNTEAFF. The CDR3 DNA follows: TGTGCCAGCACTAATCAGGTAAACACTGAAGCTTTCTTT.

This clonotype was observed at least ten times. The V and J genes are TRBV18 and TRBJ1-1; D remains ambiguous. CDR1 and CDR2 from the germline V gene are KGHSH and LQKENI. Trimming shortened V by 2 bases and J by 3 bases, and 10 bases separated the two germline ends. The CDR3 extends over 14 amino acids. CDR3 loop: CASSPRTGDTEAFF. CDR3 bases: TGTGCCAGCTCACCAAGAACTGGGGACACTGAAGCTTTCTTT.

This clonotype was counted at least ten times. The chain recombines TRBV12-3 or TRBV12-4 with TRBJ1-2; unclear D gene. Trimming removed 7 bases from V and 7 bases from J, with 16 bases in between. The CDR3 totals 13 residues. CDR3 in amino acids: CASTQTSRLGYTF. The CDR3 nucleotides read TGTGCCAGCACCCAGACATCGAGGCTTGGCTACACCTTC.

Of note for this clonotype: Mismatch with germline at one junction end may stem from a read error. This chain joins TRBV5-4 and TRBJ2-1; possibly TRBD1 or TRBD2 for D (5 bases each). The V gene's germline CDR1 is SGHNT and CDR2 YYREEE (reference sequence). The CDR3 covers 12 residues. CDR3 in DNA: TGTGCCAGCAGATTGGGTGGGACTGAGCAGTTCTTC. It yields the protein CASRLGGTEQFF. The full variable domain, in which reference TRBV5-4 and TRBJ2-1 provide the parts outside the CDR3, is ETGVTQSPTHLIKTRGQQVTLRCSSQSGHNTVSWYQQALGQGPQFIFQYYREEENGRGNFPPRFSGLQFPNYSSELNVNALELDDSALYLCASRLGGTEQFFGPGTRLTVL.

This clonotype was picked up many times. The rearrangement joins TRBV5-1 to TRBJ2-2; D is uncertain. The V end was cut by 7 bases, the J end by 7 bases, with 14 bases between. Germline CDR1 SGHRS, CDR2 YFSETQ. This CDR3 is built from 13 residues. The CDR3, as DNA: TGCGCCAGCTCCCTCCCCCCCCGCGGGGAGCTGTTTTTT. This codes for CASSLPPRGELFF. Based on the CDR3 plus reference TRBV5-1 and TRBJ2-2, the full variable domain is KAGVTQTPRYLIKTRGQQVTLSCSPISGHRSVSWYQQTPGQGLQFLFEYFSETQRNKGNFPGRFSGRQFSNSRSEMNVSTLELGDSALYLCASSLPPRGELFFGEGSRLTVL.

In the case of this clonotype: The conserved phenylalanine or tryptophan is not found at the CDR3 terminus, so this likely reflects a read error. The CDR3 is CSASTGWTSPLHS. In DNA, the CDR3 is TGCAGTGCTTCTACAGGTTGGACCTCACCCCTCCACTCT. The chain employs TRBV20-1 and TRBJ1-6; D may be TRBD1 (5 bases). Germline loops: CDR1 DFQATT, CDR2 SNEGSKA (reference sequence). This CDR3 has 13 amino acids. V lost 5 bases, J lost 10 bases, and 15 bases lay in between.

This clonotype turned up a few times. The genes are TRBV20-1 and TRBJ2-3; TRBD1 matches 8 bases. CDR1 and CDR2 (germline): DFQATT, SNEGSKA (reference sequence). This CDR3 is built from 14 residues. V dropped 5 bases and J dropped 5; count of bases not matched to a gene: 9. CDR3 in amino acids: CSAGGTGREDTQYF. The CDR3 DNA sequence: TGCAGTGCTGGGGGGACAGGCCGGGAAGATACGCAGTATTTT.

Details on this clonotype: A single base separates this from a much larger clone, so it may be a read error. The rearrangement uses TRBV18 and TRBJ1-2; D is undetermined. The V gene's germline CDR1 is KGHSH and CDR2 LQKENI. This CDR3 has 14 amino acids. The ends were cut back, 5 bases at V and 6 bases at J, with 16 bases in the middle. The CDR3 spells CASSSTTRWDGYTF. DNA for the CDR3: TGTGCCAGCTCATCCACGACCAGGTGGGATGGCTACACCTTC.

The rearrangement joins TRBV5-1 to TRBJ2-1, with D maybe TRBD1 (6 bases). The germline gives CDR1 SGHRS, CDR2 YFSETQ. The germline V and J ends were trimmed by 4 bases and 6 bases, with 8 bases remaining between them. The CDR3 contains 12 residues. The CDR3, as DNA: TGCGCCAGCAGCGTAGGGGGCAATGAGCAGTTCTTC. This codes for CASSVGGNEQFF. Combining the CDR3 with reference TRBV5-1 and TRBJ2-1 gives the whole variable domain KAGVTQTPRYLIKTRGQQVTLSCSPISGHRSVSWYQQTPGQGLQFLFEYFSETQRNKGNFPGRFSGRQFSNSRSEMNVSTLELGDSALYLCASSVGGNEQFFGPGTRLTVL.

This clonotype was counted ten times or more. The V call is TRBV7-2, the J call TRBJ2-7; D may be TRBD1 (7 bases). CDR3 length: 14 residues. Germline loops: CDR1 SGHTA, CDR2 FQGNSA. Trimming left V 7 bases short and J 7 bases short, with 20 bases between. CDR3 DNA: TGTGCCAGCACATTCGGGGCCAGGGGGGATGAGCAGTACTTC. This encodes CASTFGARGDEQYF.

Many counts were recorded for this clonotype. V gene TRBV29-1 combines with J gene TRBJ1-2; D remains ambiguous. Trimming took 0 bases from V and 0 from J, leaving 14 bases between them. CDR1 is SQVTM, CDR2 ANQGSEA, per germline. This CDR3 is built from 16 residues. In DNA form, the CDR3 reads TGCAGCGTTGAAGATTCTGCGACCCGATCTAACTATGGCTACACCTTC. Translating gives CSVEDSATRSNYGYTF.

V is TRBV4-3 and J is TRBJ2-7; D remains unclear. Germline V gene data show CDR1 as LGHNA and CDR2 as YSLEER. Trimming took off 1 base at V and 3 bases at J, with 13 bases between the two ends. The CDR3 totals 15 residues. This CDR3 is CASSQAEGIYYEQYF. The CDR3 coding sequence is TGCGCCAGCAGCCAAGCGGAAGGGATCTACTACGAGCAGTACTTC.